The clone carrying this TCR beta chain was found once. Germline V CDR1 and CDR2: SQVTM, ANQGSEA. The CDR3 covers 11 residues. Trimming at V came to 6 bases and at J to 6 bases, leaving 2 bases not matched to a gene. This sample is drawn from a study of blood T cell repertoires in COVID-19. For the study at large: Collection of acute and convalescent COVID-19 samples took place in the United States, Italy and Spain. PBMCs, B-cell-depleted T cells, or T cells provided the cDNA or gDNA that made up the material.

In the authors' workflow: For nucleated cells, counts were estimated from reference gene primer amplification. Sequencing used immunoSEQ multiplex PCR; TCRdb keeps in-frame clones, though not all of them. That table gives V, J and clone size, and the DNA gave D and trimming. The table shows around 170,000 clones, with 83% occurring only once. Seattle patients were enrolled during active infection and followed longitudinally. The chain is built from TRBV29-1 and TRBJ2-1, with 7 bases matching TRBD1. The sequence derives from a woman in her 70s with COVID-19, enrolled during active disease. Sequencing used peripheral blood. The CDR3 DNA reads as TGCAGCGTCGGACAGGTCAATGAGCAGTTCTTC. Encoded protein: CSVGQVNEQFF.